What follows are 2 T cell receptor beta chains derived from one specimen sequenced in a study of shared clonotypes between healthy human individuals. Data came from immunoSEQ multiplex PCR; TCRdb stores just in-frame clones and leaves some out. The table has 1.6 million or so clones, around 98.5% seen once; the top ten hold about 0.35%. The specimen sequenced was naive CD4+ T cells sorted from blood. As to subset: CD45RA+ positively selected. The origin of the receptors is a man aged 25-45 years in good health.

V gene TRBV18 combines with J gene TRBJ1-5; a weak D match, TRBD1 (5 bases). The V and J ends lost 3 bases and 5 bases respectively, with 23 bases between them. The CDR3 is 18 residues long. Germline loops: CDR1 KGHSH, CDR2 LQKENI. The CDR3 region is CASSPSEGQGVLYQPQHF. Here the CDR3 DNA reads TGTGCCAGCTCACCCTCAGAGGGCCAAGGGGTTCTATATCAGCCCCAGCATTTT.

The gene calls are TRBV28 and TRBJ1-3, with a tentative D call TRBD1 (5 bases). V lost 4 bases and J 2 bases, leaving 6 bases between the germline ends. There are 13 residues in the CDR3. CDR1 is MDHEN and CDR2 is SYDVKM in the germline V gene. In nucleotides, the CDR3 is TGTGCCAGCAGTTCCAGGGCTGGAAACACCATATATTTT. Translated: CASSSRAGNTIYF.